This T cell receptor beta chain emerged from a study of T cells after yellow fever vaccination. Study information: SMART-Seq v4 Ultra Low Input prepared the low-cell-number fractions.

Only a few counts were recorded for this clonotype. As yet, its antigen is unknown. From the 5' RACE reads, TCRdb called clonotypes with MiXCR, one entry per CDR3 protein. This sample has some 200,000 distinct CDR3 sequences, with 8% to 13% found just once. Broader study findings: Contaminating bulk clonotypes could be abundant in FACS-sorted repertoires.

This CDR3 contains 17 residues. Between the trimmed V and J ends, which lost 0 bases and 4 bases, there was a span of 18 bases. Looked up from germline, CDR1 is LGHNA and CDR2 is YSLEER. Sample: CD8+ T cells sorted from PBMCs, taken 15 days after the yellow fever booster vaccination. The chain couples TRBV4-3 to TRBJ1-1; the D gene is possibly TRBD1 (5 bases). This sequence originates from a man younger than 35 who received the YFV17D yellow fever vaccine. The CDR3 reads CASSQDILEGLSTEAFF. The CDR3 nucleotides read TGCGCCAGCAGCCAAGATATTCTGGAGGGGTTGAGCACTGAAGCTTTCTTT.